Shown below are 11 T cell receptor beta chains from a single sample sequenced in a study of blood T cell repertoires in COVID-19. Sequenced by immunoSEQ multiplex PCR; TCRdb stores in-frame clones only, minus some. The sample lists around 310,000 clones, 75% to 90% occurring once. The sequenced sample consisted of PBMCs or T cells enriched from blood (not recorded which). Receptor source: a woman between 40 and 50 years old who had recovered from COVID-19.

This clone appeared a single time. J is TRBJ1-2 and V is TRBV2; the D gene is possibly TRBD1 (6 bases). V shed 6 bases and J shed 4 bases, with 12 bases lying between them. The germline gives CDR1 SNHLY, CDR2 FYNNEI. CDR3 length: 13 amino acids. The CDR3 DNA is TGTGCCAGCAGGGACAGCCTAACCTATGGCTACACCTTC. The encoded protein is CASRDSLTYGYTF. The entire variable domain, with the rest obtained from reference TRBV2 and TRBJ1-2, is as follows: EPEVTQTPSHQVTQMGQEVILRCVPISNHLYFYWYRQILGQKVEFLVSFYNNEISEKSEIFDDQFSVERPDGSNFTLKIRSTKLEDSAMYFCASRDSLTYGYTFGSGTRLTVV.

V gene TRBV11-2 combines with J gene TRBJ2-3; D is unresolved. V was pared by 4 bases and J by 4 bases, with 9 bases between. In germline, CDR1 is SGHAT, CDR2 FQNNGV. This CDR3 region has 13 residues. DNA for the CDR3: TGTGCCAGCAGCTCGTTAGGAGCAGATACGCAGTATTTT. It is translated as CASSSLGADTQYF.

This clone was detected only a few times. The chain combines TRBV21-1 with TRBJ1-3; the DNA was not compared with TRBD1, the D call given in the table. TRBV21-1 is an annotated pseudogene. The CDR3 spans 16 residues. CDR3: CASSKEQVRSGNTIYF. CDR3 in DNA: TGTGCCAGCAGCAAAGAACAGGTCCGCTCTGGAAACACCATATATTTT.

This rearrangement joins TRBV3-1 (or the pseudogene TRBV3-2) to TRBJ2-1, with TRBD2 matching 7 bases. Germline trimming cut 6 bases from V and 10 bases from J; bases unmatched to any gene: 12. Germline V CDR1 and CDR2: LGHDT, YNNKEL (reference sequence). The CDR3 runs to 14 residues. The DNA of the CDR3 is TGTGCCAGCAGAGGGACCCCGGGGGGTTCCGAGCAGTTCTTC. Its translation: CASRGTPGGSEQFF.

The chain uses TRBV28 and TRBJ1-1; the D gene is possibly TRBD1 (5 bases). CDR3 length: 15 amino acids. V was clipped by 5 bases and J by 1 base, with 14 bases between them. Germline CDR1 MDHEN, CDR2 SYDVKM. The CDR3 DNA is TGTGCCAGCAGTCTCCTGTGGGGCAAGAACACTGAAGCTTTCTTT. This translates into CASSLLWGKNTEAFF.

V is TRBV5-4 and J is TRBJ1-2; no clear D gene. The CDR3 is made up of 12 amino acids. CDR1 and CDR2 (germline): SGHNT, YYREEE (reference sequence). V was cut by 5 bases and J by 4 bases, with 9 bases left in between. The CDR3 DNA follows: TGTGCCAGCAGATCGAGCGTCTATGGCTACACCTTC. Its translation is CASRSSVYGYTF.

The chain has TRBV3-1 (or the pseudogene TRBV3-2) and TRBJ2-2, with 8 bases lining up with TRBD2. CDR1 and CDR2 (germline): LGHDT, YNNKEL (reference sequence). CDR3 length: 13 amino acids. Unmatched junction bases numbered 3, after V lost 9 bases and J lost 3 bases. Written as DNA, the CDR3 is TGTGCCAGTGAGCGGGAGTACACCGGGGAGCTGTTTTTT. Amino acid sequence: CASEREYTGELFF.

This clone was recorded once. The chain is built from TRBV19 and TRBJ1-5; maybe TRBD1 (6 bases). Germline V gene lookup returns CDR1 LNHDA and CDR2 SQIVND (reference sequence). Between the trimmed V and J ends, which lost 5 bases and 3 bases, there was a span of 11 bases. This CDR3 contains 14 residues. CDR3 loop: CASSPTGPNQPQHF. The CDR3 DNA reads TGTGCCAGTAGTCCCACAGGGCCCAATCAGCCCCAGCATTTT. Full variable domain (outside the CDR3, taken from reference TRBV19 and TRBJ1-5): DGGITQSPKYLFRKEGQNVTLSCEQNLNHDAMYWYRQDPGQGLRLIYYSQIVNDFQKGDIAEGYSVSREKKESFPLTVTSAQKNPTAFYLCASSPTGPNQPQHFGDGTRLSIL.

The V call is TRBV30, the J call TRBJ1-1; a possible D gene is TRBD1 (5 bases). Germline V gives CDR1 GTSNPN, CDR2 SVGIG (reference sequence). V was pared by 1 base and J by 9 bases, with 18 bases between. The length of the CDR3 is 14 residues. The CDR3 reads CAWSELWGGNQAFF. Here the CDR3 DNA reads TGTGCCTGGAGTGAACTTTGGGGGGGAAATCAAGCTTTCTTT.

Turning to this clone: This sample also contains other DNA sequences that code for the same CDR3. The chain couples TRBV27 to TRBJ2-7; D gene uncertain. Trimming pared 6 bases from V and 4 bases from J, leaving 13 bases between. The V gene's germline CDR1 is MNHEY and CDR2 SMNVEV (reference sequence). The CDR3 has 13 residues. The CDR3 nucleotides are TGTGCCAGCAGCCTATCCGAACGTTACGAGCAGTACTTC. Protein sequence: CASSLSERYEQYF.

The chain employs TRBV4-3 and TRBJ2-3; 8 nucleotides agree with TRBD2. The CDR3 is 17 amino acids. Looked up from germline, CDR1 is LGHNA and CDR2 is YSLEER. V dropped 1 base and J dropped 2; count of bases not matched to a gene: 8. The CDR3 region has the DNA TGCGCCAGCAGCCAAGTTCGAACTAGCGGTTCCACAGATACGCAGTATTTT. Its protein is CASSQVRTSGSTDTQYF.